This T cell receptor beta chain stems from a study of response to subunit inactivated influenza vaccine. This clonotype was observed a handful of times. This CDR3 is 14 amino acids long. J lost 6 bases, V lost 5 bases, and 3 bases had no gene match. Germline assignment: CDR1 SGHAT and CDR2 FQNNGV. Using its own MiXCR run on the RT-PCR reads, TCRdb lists one record per CDR3 protein. The sample lists about 570,000 distinct CDR3 sequences, roughly 10% occurring once. In addition, the sample was reused for a study of T cells expressing NK-cell markers. That source reports: For TCR beta, cDNA was produced by 5'RACE template switching with UMIs. Sorted T-cell subsets CD3+CD56+NKG2C+, CD3+CD56+NKG2C- and CD3+CD56-NKG2C+ were TCR beta-sequenced. T cells sorted in several experiments were restricted to alpha-beta TCR T cells by an anti-gamma-delta TCR antibody.

The chain couples TRBV11-2 to TRBJ1-6; 8 bases agree with TRBD1. This clonotype was sampled from a man in his forties or fifties who received an inactivated influenza vaccine. The sequencing used PBMCs from blood, collected on the day of vaccination. The CDR3 DNA reads TGTGCCAGCAGCGCGACAGGGGTTAATTCACCCCTCCACTTT. It translates to CASSATGVNSPLHF.